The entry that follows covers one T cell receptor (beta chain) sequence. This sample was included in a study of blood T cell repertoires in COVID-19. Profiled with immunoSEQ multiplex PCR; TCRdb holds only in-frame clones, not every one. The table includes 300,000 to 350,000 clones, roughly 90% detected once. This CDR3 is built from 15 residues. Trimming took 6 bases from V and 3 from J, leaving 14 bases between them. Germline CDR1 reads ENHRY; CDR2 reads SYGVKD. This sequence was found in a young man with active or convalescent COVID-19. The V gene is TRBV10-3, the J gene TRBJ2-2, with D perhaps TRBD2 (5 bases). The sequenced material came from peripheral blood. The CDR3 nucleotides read TGTGCCATCAGCCCTGTCGGGGTAGACACCGGGGAGCTGTTTTTT. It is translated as CAISPVGVDTGELFF.